What follows are 27 T cell receptor beta chains derived from one specimen sequenced in a study of T cells in narcolepsy. Profiled with immunoSEQ multiplex PCR; TCRdb holds only in-frame clones, not every one. Of some 30,000 clones in the sample, approximately 80% were seen once. Sequencing was done on a sample of CD45RA- memory CD4+ T cells from PBMCs. All receptors derive from a human donor with narcolepsy.

The V call is TRBV7-2, the J call TRBJ2-3, with TRBD1 matching 7 bases. The CDR3 sequence is 15 residues long. Germline trimming cut 4 bases from V and 1 base from J; bases unmatched to any gene: 5. Germline-derived CDR1 and CDR2 are SGHTA and FQGNSA. This CDR3 is CASSSLGTGTDTQYF. DNA of the CDR3: TGTGCCAGCAGCTCCCTCGGGACAGGCACAGATACGCAGTATTTT.

The chain combines TRBV4-2 with TRBJ1-6; D is uncertain. Germline values: CDR1 LGHNA, CDR2 YNFKEQ. V was pared by 1 base and J by 5 bases, with 12 bases between. CDR3 size: 16 residues. CDR3 in amino acids: CASSQVEAGNNSPLHF. DNA of the CDR3: TGTGCCAGCAGCCAAGTGGAGGCGGGGAATAATTCACCCCTCCACTTT.

The rearrangement links TRBV6-1 to TRBJ2-5; maybe TRBD2 (5 bases). V was shortened by 7 bases and J by 1 base, with 16 bases between the two germline ends. Germline V gene lookup returns CDR1 MNHNS and CDR2 SASEGT. The CDR3 runs to 15 residues. CDR3 in amino acids: CASIPRLAGQETQYF. CDR3 in DNA: TGTGCCAGCATCCCCCGCCTAGCAGGCCAAGAGACCCAGTACTTC.

CDR3 in amino acids: CASSLFFGTGGSPLHF. CDR3 coding DNA: TGTGCCAGCAGTTTATTTTTCGGAACGGGCGGCTCACCCCTCCACTTT. The genes are TRBV27 and TRBJ1-6; D ambiguous. Looked up from germline, CDR1 is MNHEY and CDR2 is SMNVEV (reference sequence). V lost 1 base, J lost 10 bases, and 17 bases lay in between. The CDR3 sequence is 16 residues long.

The V and J genes are TRBV28 and TRBJ2-1; a possible D gene is TRBD2 (6 bases). The CDR3 sequence is 17 residues long. Per germline, CDR1 MDHEN and CDR2 SYDVKM. V was clipped by 3 bases and J by 7 bases, with 22 bases between them. This CDR3 reads CASSLEGPPPPGNEQFF. In DNA, the CDR3 is TGTGCCAGCAGTTTGGAGGGGCCCCCTCCCCCCGGTAATGAGCAGTTCTTC.

The CDR3 here is CSVEGVGRQYF. In DNA form, the CDR3 reads TGCAGCGTTGAAGGGGTGGGCCGGCAGTACTTC. V is TRBV29-1 and J is TRBJ2-7, with D unclear. V was shortened by 1 base and J by 9 bases, with 10 bases between the two germline ends. The CDR3 covers 11 residues. Germline-derived CDR1 and CDR2 are SQVTM and ANQGSEA.

Of note for this clone: The germline gene is not matched at one end of the junction; a read error may be the cause. This chain links TRBV15 with TRBJ2-2; 7 bases agree with TRBD1. The CDR3 runs 14 residues. Germline CDR1 and CDR2: LNHNV and YYDKDF (reference sequence). CDR3 sequence: CVTWAGGNTGELFF. The CDR3 coding sequence is TGTGTCACCTGGGCAGGGGGGAACACCGGGGAGCTGTTTTTT.

V and J are TRBV28 and TRBJ2-2; TRBD2 is a possible D gene (5 bases). This CDR3 comprises 15 residues. Germline V gene sequence: CDR1 MDHEN, CDR2 SYDVKM. Deletions cut 3 bases from V and 0 bases from J, with 8 bases between. The CDR3 loop is CASSFAGANTGELFF. The CDR3 region has the DNA TGTGCCAGCAGTTTCGCGGGCGCGAACACCGGGGAGCTGTTTTTT.

V and J are TRBV27 and TRBJ1-5; 7 bases match TRBD1. The germline V gene encodes CDR1 MNHEY and CDR2 SMNVEV (reference sequence). The length of the CDR3 is 15 residues. With 5 bases clipped from V and 6 bases from J, the junction kept 10 bases outside the gene matches. The CDR3 bases are TGTGCCAGCAGTCCGACAGGGAGAGGCAGTCAGCCCCAGCATTTT. It codes for CASSPTGRGSQPQHF.

The V call is TRBV7-2, the J call TRBJ2-1, with D hard to call. The V end lost 5 bases, the J end lost 9 bases, and 8 bases lay between the germline ends. The length of the CDR3 is 11 residues. The germline V gene has CDR1 SGHTA and CDR2 FQGNSA. The CDR3 sequence is CASSRSREQFF. In DNA form, the CDR3 reads TGTGCCAGCAGCCGAAGTCGTGAGCAGTTCTTC.

This clone was seen a single time. The chain employs TRBV19 and TRBJ1-3; tentatively, D is TRBD1 (5 bases). The CDR3 runs 14 residues. In germline, CDR1 is LNHDA, CDR2 SQIVND (reference sequence). Trimming left V 6 bases short and J 4 bases short, with 13 bases between. Here the CDR3 reads CASSPDTPGNTIYF. The DNA of the CDR3 is TGTGCCAGTAGCCCGGACACGCCGGGAAACACCATATATTTT.

V is TRBV28 and J is TRBJ1-5, with D tentatively TRBD1 (6 bases). The germline V gene encodes CDR1 MDHEN and CDR2 SYDVKM. Trimming took off 6 bases at V and 2 bases at J, with 17 bases between the two ends. This CDR3 comprises 16 residues. CDR3: CASSINYRAGNQPQHF. CDR3 DNA: TGTGCCAGCAGCATCAACTACAGGGCTGGCAATCAGCCCCAGCATTTT.

Of note for this clone: This same CDR3 is encoded by further DNA sequences in the sample. The chain recombines TRBV20-1 with TRBJ2-1; D is unresolved. The V gene's germline CDR1 is DFQATT and CDR2 SNEGSKA (reference sequence). The CDR3 is 11 residues long. Trimming left V 1 base short and J 4 bases short, with 2 bases between. CDR3 in amino acids: CSARGYNEQFF. In DNA, the CDR3 is TGCAGTGCTAGAGGTTACAATGAGCAGTTCTTC.

V is TRBV7-6 and J is TRBJ2-7; D possibly corresponds to TRBD1 (6 bases). Germline CDR1 reads SGHVS; CDR2 reads FNYEAQ. The CDR3 is 14 residues long. V lost 1 base and J 4 bases, leaving 11 bases between the germline ends. This chain's CDR3 is CASSLDQGSYEQYV. In DNA, the CDR3 is TGTGCCAGCAGCTTAGATCAGGGGTCTTACGAGCAGTACGTC.

V gene TRBV7-8 combines with J gene TRBJ2-3, with D maybe TRBD1 (5 bases). The CDR3 extends over 15 amino acids. V lost 2 bases and J 0 bases, leaving 9 bases between the germline ends. Looked up from germline, CDR1 is SGHVS and CDR2 is FQNEAQ. In nucleotides, the CDR3 is TGTGCCAGCAGCTTACTCAGGGTTAGCACAGATACGCAGTATTTT. It codes for CASSLLRVSTDTQYF.

The chain combines TRBV6-5 with TRBJ1-1, with D hard to call. The CDR3 has 15 amino acids. In germline, CDR1 is MNHEY, CDR2 SVGAGI. V lost 8 bases, J lost 0 bases, and 16 bases lay in between. The CDR3 DNA follows: TGTGCCAGCCATCGGGTCGGAGGGATGAACACTGAAGCTTTCTTT. Translation: CASHRVGGMNTEAFF.

The J gene is TRBJ2-1, the V gene TRBV19; D not resolved. The germline gives CDR1 LNHDA, CDR2 SQIVND (reference sequence). Trimming took 2 bases from V and 5 from J, leaving 7 bases between them. This CDR3 has 13 residues. The CDR3 DNA is TGTGCCAGTAGTATACGAACTAACAATGAGCAGTTCTTC. Translated: CASSIRTNNEQFF.

CDR3 DNA: TGTGCCAGCAGTTACTTACCGTCTGGGGACTATGGCTACACCTTC. Translation: CASSYLPSGDYGYTF. The rearrangement joins TRBV6-5 to TRBJ1-2; D uncertain. The germline V gene has CDR1 MNHEY and CDR2 SVGAGI. Trimming shortened V by 1 base and J by 3 bases, and 12 bases separated the two germline ends. The CDR3 runs to 15 residues.

The chain carries TRBV30 and TRBJ2-2, with 8 bases identical to TRBD1. Looked up from germline, CDR1 is GTSNPN and CDR2 is SVGIG (reference sequence). This CDR3 is 16 amino acids long. V was clipped by 1 base and J by 6 bases; unmatched bases: 10. DNA of the CDR3: TGTGCCTGGAGTGCCCAGGGGGCGAGTCGTGCCGGGGAGCTGTTTTTT. Translated: CAWSAQGASRAGELFF.

The chain uses TRBV5-1 and TRBJ1-2; D is uncertain. Germline CDR1 reads SGHRS; CDR2 reads YFSETQ. V lost 0 bases, J lost 7 bases, and 19 bases lay in between. CDR3 size: 16 residues. In DNA, the CDR3 is TGCGCCAGCAGCTTGGAAGGTTCAGGTTGGGGATCTGGCTACACCTTC. It specifies CASSLEGSGWGSGYTF.

The chain joins TRBV4-1 to TRBJ2-3, with 8 positions matching TRBD1. The CDR3 runs 15 residues. The germline V gene encodes CDR1 MGHRA and CDR2 YSYEKL. The V segment lost 1 base and the J segment 7 bases; nucleotides outside the gene matches: 7. CDR3 region: CASSQVGTGGNTQYF. CDR3 nucleotide sequence: TGCGCCAGCAGCCAAGTTGGTACAGGGGGGAATACGCAGTATTTT.

The chain recombines TRBV29-1 with TRBJ1-1, with 8 bases matching TRBD1. Trimming at V came to 7 bases and at J to 3 bases, leaving 4 bases not matched to a gene. Germline assignment: CDR1 SQVTM and CDR2 ANQGSEA. There are 12 residues in the CDR3. The CDR3 here is CSGNRGDTEAFF. CDR3 coding DNA: TGCAGCGGCAACAGGGGGGACACTGAAGCTTTCTTT.

The chain links TRBV30 to TRBJ1-6, with 8 nucleotides matching TRBD1. The ends lost 8 bases at V and 7 bases at J; junction bases unmatched: 7. Germline V gene sequence: CDR1 GTSNPN, CDR2 SVGIG (reference sequence). The CDR3 sequence is 13 residues long. CDR3 sequence (DNA): TGTGCCCGTACTGGACAGGGAAATTCACCCCTCCACTTT. Translation gives CARTGQGNSPLHF.

CDR3 in amino acids: CASSWSLETQYF. The CDR3 DNA sequence: TGTGCCAGCAGCTGGAGTTTGGAGACCCAGTACTTC. The chain joins TRBV5-6 to TRBJ2-5; D uncertain. V was cut by 3 bases and J by 5 bases, with 8 bases left in between. Germline V gene lookup returns CDR1 SGHDT and CDR2 YYEEEE. The CDR3 extends over 12 amino acids.

A single count supports this clone. This chain joins TRBV7-3 and TRBJ1-4; D ambiguous. The germline V gene has CDR1 SGHTA and CDR2 FQGTGA. The V end was cut by 4 bases, the J end by 5 bases, with 8 bases between. The CDR3 has 13 residues. In DNA form, the CDR3 reads TGTGCCAGCAGCTCCGCTCCAAATGAAAAACTGTTTTTT. Protein product: CASSSAPNEKLFF.

In the case of this clone: In the same sample, other DNA sequences code for this CDR3. This chain links TRBV10-3 with TRBJ2-7, with 11 bases that match TRBD1. Germline V gene data show CDR1 as ENHRY and CDR2 as SYGVKD. The CDR3 runs to 13 residues. V shed 6 bases, J shed 4 bases, and the junction held 2 bases outside the gene matches. The CDR3 is CAIRGQGAYEQYF. The CDR3 nucleotides read TGTGCCATCAGAGGACAGGGGGCTTACGAGCAGTACTTC.

As regards this clone: The sample carries other DNA sequences with the same CDR3. V gene TRBV18 combines with J gene TRBJ1-5; D not certain. Trimming pared 2 bases from V and 0 bases from J, leaving 11 bases between. This CDR3 comprises 16 residues. CDR1 KGHSH and CDR2 LQKENI come from the germline V gene. The CDR3 here is CASSPSTSTSNQPQHF. DNA for the CDR3: TGTGCCAGCTCACCAAGTACGTCAACTAGCAATCAGCCCCAGCATTTT.